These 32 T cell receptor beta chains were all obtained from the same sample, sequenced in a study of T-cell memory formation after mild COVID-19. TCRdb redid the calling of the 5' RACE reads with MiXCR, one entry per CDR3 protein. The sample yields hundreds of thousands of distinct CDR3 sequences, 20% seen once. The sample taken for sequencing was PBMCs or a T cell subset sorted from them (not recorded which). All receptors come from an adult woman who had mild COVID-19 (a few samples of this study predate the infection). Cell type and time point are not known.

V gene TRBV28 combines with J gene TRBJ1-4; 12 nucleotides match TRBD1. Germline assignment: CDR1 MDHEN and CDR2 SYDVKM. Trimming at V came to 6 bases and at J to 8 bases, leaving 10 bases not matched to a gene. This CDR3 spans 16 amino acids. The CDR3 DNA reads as TGTGCCAGCAGCCCGGGACAGGGGGCGCGAAAGGAAAAACTGTTTTTT. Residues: CASSPGQGARKEKLFF.

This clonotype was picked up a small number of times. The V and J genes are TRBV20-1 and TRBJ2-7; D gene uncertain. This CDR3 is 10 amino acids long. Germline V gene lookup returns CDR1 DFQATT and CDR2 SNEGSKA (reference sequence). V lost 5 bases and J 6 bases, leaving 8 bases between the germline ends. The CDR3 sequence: CSAGRIEQYF. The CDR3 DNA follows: TGCAGTGCTGGTAGAATCGAGCAGTACTTC.

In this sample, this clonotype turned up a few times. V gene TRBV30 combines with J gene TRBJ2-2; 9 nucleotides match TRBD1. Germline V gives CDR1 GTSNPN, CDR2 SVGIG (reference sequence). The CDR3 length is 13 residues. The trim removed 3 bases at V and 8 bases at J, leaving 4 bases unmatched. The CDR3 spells CAWRSQGAGELFF. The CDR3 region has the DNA TGTGCCTGGAGGTCACAGGGGGCAGGGGAGCTGTTTTTT.

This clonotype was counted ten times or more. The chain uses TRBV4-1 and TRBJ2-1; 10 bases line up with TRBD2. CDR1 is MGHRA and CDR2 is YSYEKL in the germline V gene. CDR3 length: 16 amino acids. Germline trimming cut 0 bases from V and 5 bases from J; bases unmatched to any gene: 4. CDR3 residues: CASSQERLAGDNEQFF. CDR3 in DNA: TGCGCCAGCAGCCAAGAGAGGCTAGCGGGAGACAATGAGCAGTTCTTC.

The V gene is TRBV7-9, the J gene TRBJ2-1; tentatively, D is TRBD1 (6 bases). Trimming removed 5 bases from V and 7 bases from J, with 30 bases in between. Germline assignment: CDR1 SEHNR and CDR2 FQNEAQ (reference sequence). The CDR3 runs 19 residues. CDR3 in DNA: TGTGCCAGCAGCGGCTGGGGACAATCGGATCGGACGGAGGATAATGAGCAGTTCTTC. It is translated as CASSGWGQSDRTEDNEQFF.

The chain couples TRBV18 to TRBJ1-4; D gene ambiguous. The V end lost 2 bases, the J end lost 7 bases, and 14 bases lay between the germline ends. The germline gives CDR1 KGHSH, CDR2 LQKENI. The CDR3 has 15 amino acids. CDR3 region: CASSPRAQNGEKLFF. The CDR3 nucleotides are TGTGCCAGCTCACCAAGGGCCCAGAACGGTGAAAAACTGTTTTTT. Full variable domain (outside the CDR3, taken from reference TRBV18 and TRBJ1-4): NAGVMQNPRHLVRRRGQEARLRCSPMKGHSHVYWYRQLPEEGLKFMVYLQKENIIDESGMPKERFSAEFPKEGPSILRIQQVVRGDSAAYFCASSPRAQNGEKLFFGSGTQLSVL.

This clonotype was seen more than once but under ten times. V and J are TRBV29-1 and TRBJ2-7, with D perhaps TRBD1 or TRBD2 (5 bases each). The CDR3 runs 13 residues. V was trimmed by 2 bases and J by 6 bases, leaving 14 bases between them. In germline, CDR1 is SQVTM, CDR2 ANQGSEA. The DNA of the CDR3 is TGCAGCGTTGAATACCCCGGGGCGGGCGAGCAGTACTTC. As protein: CSVEYPGAGEQYF.

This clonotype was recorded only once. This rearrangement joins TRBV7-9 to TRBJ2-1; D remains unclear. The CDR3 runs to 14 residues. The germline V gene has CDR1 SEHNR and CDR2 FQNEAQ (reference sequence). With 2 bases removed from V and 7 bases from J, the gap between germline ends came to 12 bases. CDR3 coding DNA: TGTGCCAGCAGCTTAAAAACAGCCAGGAATGAGCAGTTCTTC. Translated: CASSLKTARNEQFF. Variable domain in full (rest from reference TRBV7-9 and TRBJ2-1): DTGVSQNPRHKITKRGQNVTFRCDPISEHNRLYWYRQTLGQGPEFLTYFQNEAQLEKSRLLSDRFSAERPKGSFSTLEIQRTEQGDSAMYLCASSLKTARNEQFFGPGTRLTVL.

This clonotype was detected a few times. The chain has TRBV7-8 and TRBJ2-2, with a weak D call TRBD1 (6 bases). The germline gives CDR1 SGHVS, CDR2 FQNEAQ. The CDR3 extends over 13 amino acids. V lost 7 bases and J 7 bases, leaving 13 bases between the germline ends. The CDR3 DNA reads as TGTGCCAGCACGCAGGGGTTGGGCGGGGAGCTGTTTTTT. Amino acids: CASTQGLGGELFF.

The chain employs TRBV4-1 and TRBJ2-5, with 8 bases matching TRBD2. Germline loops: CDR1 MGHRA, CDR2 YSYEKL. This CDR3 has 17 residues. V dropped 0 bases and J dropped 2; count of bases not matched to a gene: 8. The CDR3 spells CASSQDLGGGPQETQYF. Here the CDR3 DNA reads TGCGCCAGCAGCCAAGACCTTGGCGGGGGGCCTCAAGAGACCCAGTACTTC.

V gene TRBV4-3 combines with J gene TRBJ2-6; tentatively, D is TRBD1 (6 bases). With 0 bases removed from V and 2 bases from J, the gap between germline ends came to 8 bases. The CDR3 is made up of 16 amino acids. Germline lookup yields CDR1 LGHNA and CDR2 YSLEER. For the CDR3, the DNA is TGCGCCAGCAGCCAAGAGGGGGCTACTGGGGCCAACGTCCTGACTTTC. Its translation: CASSQEGATGANVLTF.

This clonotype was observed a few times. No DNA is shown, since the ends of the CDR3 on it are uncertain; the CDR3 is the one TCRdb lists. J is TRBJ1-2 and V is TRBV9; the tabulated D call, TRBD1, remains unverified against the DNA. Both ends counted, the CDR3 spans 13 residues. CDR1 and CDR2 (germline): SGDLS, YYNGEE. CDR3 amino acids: CASSVGTGADGVF.

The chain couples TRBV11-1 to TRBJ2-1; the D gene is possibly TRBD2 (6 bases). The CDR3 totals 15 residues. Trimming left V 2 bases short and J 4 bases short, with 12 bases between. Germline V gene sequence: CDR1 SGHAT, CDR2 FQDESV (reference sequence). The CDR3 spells CASSLLGTLYNEQFF. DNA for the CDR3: TGTGCCAGCAGCTTACTTGGGACTTTATACAATGAGCAGTTCTTC.

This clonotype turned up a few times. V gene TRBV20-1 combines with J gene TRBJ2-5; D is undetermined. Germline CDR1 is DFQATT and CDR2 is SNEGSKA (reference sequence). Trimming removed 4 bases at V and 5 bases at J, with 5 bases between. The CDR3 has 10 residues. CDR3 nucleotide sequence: TGCAGTGCTATACGGGAGACCCAGTACTTC. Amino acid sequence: CSAIRETQYF.

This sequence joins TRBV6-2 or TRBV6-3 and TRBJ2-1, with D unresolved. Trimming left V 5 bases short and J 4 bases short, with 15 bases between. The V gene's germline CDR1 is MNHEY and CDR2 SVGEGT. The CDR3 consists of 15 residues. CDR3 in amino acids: CASSAPDPWYNEQFF. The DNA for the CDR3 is TGTGCCAGCAGTGCCCCGGACCCCTGGTACAATGAGCAGTTCTTC.

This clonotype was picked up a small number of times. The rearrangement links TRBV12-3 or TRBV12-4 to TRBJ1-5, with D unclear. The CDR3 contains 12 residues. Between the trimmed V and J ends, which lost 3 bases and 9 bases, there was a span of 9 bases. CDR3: CASSFHPRPQHF. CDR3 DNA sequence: TGTGCCAGCAGTTTCCACCCTCGGCCCCAGCATTTT.

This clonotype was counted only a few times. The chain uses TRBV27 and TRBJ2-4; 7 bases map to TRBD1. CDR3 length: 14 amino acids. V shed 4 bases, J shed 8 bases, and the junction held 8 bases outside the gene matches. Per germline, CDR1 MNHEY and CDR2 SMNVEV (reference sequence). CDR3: CASSYKGAGDIQYF. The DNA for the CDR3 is TGTGCCAGCAGTTACAAGGGGGCCGGGGACATTCAGTACTTC.

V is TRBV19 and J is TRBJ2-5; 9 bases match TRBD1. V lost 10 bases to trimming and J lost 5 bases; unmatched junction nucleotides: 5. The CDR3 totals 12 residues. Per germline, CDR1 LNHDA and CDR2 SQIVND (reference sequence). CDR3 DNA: TGTGCCACCACAGGGGGCGGGGAGACCCAGTACTTC. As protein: CATTGGGETQYF.

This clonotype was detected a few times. In DNA form, the CDR3 reads TGCAGCGCCCGCCCGGGGAACAATGAGCAGTTCTTC. Its translation: CSARPGNNEQFF. The rearrangement joins TRBV29-1 to TRBJ2-1, with D possibly being TRBD2 (5 bases). The CDR3 extends over 12 amino acids. V was shortened by 7 bases and J by 5 bases, with 12 bases between the two germline ends. Per germline, CDR1 SQVTM and CDR2 ANQGSEA.

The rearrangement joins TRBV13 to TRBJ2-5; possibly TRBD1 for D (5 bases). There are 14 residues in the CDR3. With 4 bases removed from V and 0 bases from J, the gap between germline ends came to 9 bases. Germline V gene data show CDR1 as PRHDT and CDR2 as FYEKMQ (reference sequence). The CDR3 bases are TGTGCCAGCAGCTCAGGGTCTAACCAAGAGACCCAGTACTTC. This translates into CASSSGSNQETQYF.

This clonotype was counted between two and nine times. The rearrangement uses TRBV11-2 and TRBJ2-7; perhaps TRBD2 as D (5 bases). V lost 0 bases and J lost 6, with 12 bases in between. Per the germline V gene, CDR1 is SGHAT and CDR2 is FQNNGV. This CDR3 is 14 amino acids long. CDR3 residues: CASSLEADSTEQYF. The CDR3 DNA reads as TGTGCCAGCAGCTTAGAGGCGGACTCCACCGAGCAGTACTTC. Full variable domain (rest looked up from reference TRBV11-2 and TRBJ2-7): EAGVAQSPRYKIIEKRQSVAFWCNPISGHATLYWYQQILGQGPKLLIQFQNNGVVDDSQLPKDRFSAERLKGVDSTLKIQPAKLEDSAVYLCASSLEADSTEQYFGPGTRLTVT.

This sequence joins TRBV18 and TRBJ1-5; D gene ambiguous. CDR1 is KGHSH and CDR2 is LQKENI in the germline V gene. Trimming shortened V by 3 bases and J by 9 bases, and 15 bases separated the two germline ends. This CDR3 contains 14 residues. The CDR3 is CASSPAGSERPQHF. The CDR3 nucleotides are TGTGCCAGCTCACCCGCGGGATCCGAACGGCCCCAGCATTTT.

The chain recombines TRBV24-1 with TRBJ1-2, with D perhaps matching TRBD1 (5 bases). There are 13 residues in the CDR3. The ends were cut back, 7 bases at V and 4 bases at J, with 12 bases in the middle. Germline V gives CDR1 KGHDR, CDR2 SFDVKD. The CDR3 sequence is CATSMGRSYGYTF. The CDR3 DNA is TGTGCCACCAGCATGGGACGGTCCTATGGCTACACCTTC.

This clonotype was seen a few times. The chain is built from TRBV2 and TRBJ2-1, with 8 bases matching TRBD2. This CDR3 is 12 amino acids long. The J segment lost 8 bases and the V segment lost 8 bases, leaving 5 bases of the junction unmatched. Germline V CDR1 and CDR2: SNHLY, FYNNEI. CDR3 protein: CASRGGRDEQFF. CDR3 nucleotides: TGTGCCAGCCGGGGGGGCCGAGATGAGCAGTTCTTC.

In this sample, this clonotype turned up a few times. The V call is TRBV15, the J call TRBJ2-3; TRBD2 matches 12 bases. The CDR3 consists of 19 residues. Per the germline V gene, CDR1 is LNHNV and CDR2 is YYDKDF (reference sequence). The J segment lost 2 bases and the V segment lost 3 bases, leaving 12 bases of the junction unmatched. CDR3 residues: CATSRGKLAGGLTTDTQYF. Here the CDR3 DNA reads TGTGCCACCAGCAGGGGAAAACTAGCGGGGGGACTCACCACAGATACGCAGTATTTT. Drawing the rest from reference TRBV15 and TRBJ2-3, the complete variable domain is DAMVIQNPRYQVTQFGKPVTLSCSQTLNHNVMYWYQQKSSQAPKLLFHYYDKDFNNEADTPDNFQSRRPNTSFCFLDIRSPGLGDTAMYLCATSRGKLAGGLTTDTQYFGPGTRLTVL.

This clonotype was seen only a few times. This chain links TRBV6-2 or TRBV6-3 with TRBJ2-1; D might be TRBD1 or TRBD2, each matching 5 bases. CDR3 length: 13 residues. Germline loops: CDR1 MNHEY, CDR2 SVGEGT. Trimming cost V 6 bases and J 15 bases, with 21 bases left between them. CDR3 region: CASSQSRGLSPFF. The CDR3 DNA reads TGTGCCAGCAGCCAGAGTCGGGGCCTTTCCCCGTTCTTC.

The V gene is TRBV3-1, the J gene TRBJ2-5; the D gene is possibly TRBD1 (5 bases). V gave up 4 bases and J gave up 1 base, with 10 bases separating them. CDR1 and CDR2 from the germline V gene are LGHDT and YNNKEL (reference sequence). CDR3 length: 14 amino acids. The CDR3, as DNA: TGTGCCAGCAGCCCGAGACAGAGCCAAGAGACCCAGTACTTC. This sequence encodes CASSPRQSQETQYF.

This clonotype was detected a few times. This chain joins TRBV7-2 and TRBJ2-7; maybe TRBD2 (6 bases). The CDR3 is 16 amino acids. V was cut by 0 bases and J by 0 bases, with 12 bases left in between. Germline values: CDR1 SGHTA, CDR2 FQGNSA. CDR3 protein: CASSLAPGGTSYEQYF. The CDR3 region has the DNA TGTGCCAGCAGCTTAGCGCCGGGCGGGACCTCCTACGAGCAGTACTTC. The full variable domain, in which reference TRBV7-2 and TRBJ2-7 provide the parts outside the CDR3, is GAGVSQSPSNKVTEKGKDVELRCDPISGHTALYWYRQSLGQGLEFLIYFQGNSAPDKSGLPSDRFSAERTGGSVSTLTIQRTQQEDSAVYLCASSLAPGGTSYEQYFGPGTRLTVT.

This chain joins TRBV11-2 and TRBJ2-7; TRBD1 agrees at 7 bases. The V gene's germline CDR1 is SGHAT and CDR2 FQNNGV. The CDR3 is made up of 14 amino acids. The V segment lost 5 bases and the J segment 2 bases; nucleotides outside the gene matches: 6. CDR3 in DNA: TGTGCCAGCAGCGCCCTTCAGGGGGCCTACGAGCAGTACTTC. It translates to CASSALQGAYEQYF.

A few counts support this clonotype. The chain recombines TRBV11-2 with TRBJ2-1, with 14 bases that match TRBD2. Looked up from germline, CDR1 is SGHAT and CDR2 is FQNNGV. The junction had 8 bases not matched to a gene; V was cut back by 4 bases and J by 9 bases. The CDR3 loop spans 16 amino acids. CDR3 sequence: CASSSQGLAGAVEQFF. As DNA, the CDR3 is TGTGCCAGCAGCTCCCAGGGACTAGCGGGAGCGGTTGAGCAGTTCTTC.

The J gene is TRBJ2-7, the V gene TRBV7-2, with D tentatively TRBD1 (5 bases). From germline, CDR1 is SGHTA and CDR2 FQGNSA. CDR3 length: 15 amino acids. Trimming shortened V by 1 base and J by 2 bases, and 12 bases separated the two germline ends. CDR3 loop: CASSLGQIPTYEQYF. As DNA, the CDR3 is TGTGCCAGCAGCTTAGGACAGATCCCAACCTACGAGCAGTACTTC. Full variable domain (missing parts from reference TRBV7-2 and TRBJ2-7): GAGVSQSPSNKVTEKGKDVELRCDPISGHTALYWYRQSLGQGLEFLIYFQGNSAPDKSGLPSDRFSAERTGGSVSTLTIQRTQQEDSAVYLCASSLGQIPTYEQYFGPGTRLTVT.

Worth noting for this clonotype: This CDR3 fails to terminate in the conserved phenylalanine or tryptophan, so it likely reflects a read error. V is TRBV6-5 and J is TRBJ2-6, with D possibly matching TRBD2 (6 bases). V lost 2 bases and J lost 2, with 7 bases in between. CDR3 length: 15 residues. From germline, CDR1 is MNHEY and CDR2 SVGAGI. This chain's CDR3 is CASSYAGPGANVLTL. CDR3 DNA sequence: TGTGCCAGCAGTTACGCGGGGCCTGGGGCCAACGTCCTGACTCTC.